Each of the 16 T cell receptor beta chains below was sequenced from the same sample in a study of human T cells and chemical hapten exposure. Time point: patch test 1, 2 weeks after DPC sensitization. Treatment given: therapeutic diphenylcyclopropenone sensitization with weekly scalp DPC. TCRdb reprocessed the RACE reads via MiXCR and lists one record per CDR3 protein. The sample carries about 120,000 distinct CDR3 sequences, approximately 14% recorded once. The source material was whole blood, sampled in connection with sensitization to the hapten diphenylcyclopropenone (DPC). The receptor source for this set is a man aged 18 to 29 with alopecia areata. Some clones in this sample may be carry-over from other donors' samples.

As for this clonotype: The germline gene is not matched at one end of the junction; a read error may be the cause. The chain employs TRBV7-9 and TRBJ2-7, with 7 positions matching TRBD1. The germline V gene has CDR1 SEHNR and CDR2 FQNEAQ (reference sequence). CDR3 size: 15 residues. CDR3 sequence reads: CANSLPGTASYEQYF. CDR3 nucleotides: TGTGCCAACAGCTTACCCGGGACAGCCTCCTACGAGCAGTACTTC.

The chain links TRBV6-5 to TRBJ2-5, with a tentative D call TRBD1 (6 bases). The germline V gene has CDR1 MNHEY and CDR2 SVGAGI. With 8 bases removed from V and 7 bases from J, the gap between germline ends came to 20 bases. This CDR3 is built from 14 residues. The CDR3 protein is CASRYLDREGTQYF. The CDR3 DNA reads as TGTGCCAGCCGATACCTGGACAGAGAGGGGACCCAGTACTTC.

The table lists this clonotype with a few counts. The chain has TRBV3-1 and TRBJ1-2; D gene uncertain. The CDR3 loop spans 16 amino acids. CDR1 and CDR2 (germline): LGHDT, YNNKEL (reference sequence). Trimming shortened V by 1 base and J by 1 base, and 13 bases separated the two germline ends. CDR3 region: CASSQVWSADNYGYTF. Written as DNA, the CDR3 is TGTGCCAGCAGCCAAGTTTGGTCCGCTGATAACTATGGCTACACCTTC.

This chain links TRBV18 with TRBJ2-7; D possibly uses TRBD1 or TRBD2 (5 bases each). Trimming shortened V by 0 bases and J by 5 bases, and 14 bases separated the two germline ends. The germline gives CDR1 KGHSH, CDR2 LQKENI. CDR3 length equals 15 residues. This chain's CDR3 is CASSPPGTKDDEQYF. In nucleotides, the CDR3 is TGTGCCAGCTCACCACCGGGGACCAAGGATGACGAGCAGTACTTC. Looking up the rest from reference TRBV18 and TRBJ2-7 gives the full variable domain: NAGVMQNPRHLVRRRGQEARLRCSPMKGHSHVYWYRQLPEEGLKFMVYLQKENIIDESGMPKERFSAEFPKEGPSILRIQQVVRGDSAAYFCASSPPGTKDDEQYFGPGTRLTVT.

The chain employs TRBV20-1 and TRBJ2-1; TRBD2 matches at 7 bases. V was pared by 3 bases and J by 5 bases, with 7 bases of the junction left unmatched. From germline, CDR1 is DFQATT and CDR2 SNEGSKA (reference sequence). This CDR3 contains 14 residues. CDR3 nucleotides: TGCAGTGCTAGTTTCGGGGGGACGAACAATGAGCAGTTCTTC. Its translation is CSASFGGTNNEQFF.

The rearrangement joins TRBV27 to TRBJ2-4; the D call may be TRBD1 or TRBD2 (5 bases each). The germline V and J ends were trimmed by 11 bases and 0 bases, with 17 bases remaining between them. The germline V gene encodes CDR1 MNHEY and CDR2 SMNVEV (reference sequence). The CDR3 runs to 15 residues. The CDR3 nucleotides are TGTGCCTCATCCTCGACCGGGACAGCCAAAAACATTCAGTACTTC. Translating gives CASSSTGTAKNIQYF.

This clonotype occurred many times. This CDR3 is CASSLGPIANTEAFF. The CDR3 DNA follows: TGTGCCAGCAGCTTAGGGCCGATAGCGAACACTGAAGCTTTCTTT. This sequence joins TRBV7-3 and TRBJ1-1, with D unresolved. CDR1 and CDR2 (germline): SGHTA, FQGTGA. Deletions cut 2 bases from V and 1 base from J, with 11 bases between. The CDR3 runs to 15 residues. The full variable domain, in which reference TRBV7-3 and TRBJ1-1 provide the parts outside the CDR3, is GAGVSQTPSNKVTEKGKYVELRCDPISGHTALYWYRQSLGQGPEFLIYFQGTGAADDSGLPNDRFFAVRPEGSVSTLKIQRTERGDSAVYLCASSLGPIANTEAFFGQGTRLTVV.

The CDR3 sequence: CASSVLPGTRGNTEAFF. Written as DNA, the CDR3 is TGTGCCAGCAGCGTCCTCCCCGGGACCCGGGGAAACACTGAAGCTTTCTTT. This chain links TRBV9 with TRBJ1-1; D may be TRBD1 (5 bases). The germline V and J ends were trimmed by 2 bases and 2 bases, with 19 bases remaining between them. Germline CDR1 is SGDLS and CDR2 is YYNGEE. The CDR3 runs 17 residues.

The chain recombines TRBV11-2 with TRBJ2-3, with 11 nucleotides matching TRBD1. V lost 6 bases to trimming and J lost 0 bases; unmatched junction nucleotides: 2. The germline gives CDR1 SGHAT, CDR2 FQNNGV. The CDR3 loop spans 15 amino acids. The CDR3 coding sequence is TGTGCCAGCAGGGACAGGGGGCCGAGCACAGATACGCAGTATTTT. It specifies CASRDRGPSTDTQYF.

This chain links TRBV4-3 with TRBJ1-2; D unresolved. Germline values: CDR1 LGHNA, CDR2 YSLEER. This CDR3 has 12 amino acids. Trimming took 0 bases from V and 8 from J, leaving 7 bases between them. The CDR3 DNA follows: TGCGCCAGCAGCCAAGAGGGCCGAGGCTACACCTTC. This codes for CASSQEGRGYTF.

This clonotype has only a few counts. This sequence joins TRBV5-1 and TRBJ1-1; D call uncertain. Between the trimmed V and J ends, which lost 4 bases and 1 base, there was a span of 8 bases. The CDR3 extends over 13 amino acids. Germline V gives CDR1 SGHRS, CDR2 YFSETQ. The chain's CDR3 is CASSPSWNTEAFF. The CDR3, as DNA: TGCGCCAGCAGCCCTTCGTGGAACACTGAAGCTTTCTTT.

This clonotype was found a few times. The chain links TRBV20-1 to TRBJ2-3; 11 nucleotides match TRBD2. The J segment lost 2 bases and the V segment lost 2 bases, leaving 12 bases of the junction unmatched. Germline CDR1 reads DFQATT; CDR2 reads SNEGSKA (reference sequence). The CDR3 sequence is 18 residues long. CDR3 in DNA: TGCAGTGCTAGAAATCTAGCGGGGGGACCAATAAACACAGATACGCAGTATTTT. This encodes CSARNLAGGPINTDTQYF.

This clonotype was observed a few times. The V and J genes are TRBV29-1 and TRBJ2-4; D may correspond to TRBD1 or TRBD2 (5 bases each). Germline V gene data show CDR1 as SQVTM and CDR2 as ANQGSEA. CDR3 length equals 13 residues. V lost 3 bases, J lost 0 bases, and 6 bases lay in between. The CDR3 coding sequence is TGCAGCGTTGAGGGGGTAGCCAAAAACATTCAGTACTTC. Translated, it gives CSVEGVAKNIQYF.

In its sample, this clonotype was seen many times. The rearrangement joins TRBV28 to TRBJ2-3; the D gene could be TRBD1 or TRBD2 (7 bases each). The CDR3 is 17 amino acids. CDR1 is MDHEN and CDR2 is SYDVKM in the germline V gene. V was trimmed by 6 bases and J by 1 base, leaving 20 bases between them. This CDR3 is CASRGGERGAGTDTQYF. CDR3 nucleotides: TGTGCCAGCAGAGGGGGCGAACGGGGGGCCGGCACAGATACGCAGTATTTT.

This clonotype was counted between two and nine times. The CDR3 sequence: CASSPQSGPEAFF. The CDR3 DNA reads TGTGCCAGCTCACCACAATCCGGTCCTGAAGCTTTCTTT. The J gene is TRBJ1-1, the V gene TRBV18, with unresolved D. Germline V CDR1 and CDR2: KGHSH, LQKENI. The CDR3 covers 13 residues. Trimming pared 1 base from V and 6 bases from J, leaving 9 bases between.

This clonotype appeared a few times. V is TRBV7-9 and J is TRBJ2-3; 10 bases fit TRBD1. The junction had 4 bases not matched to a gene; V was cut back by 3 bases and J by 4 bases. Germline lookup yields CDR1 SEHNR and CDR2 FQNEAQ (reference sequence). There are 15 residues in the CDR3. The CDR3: CASSFRQGAADTQYF. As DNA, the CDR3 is TGTGCCAGCAGCTTCAGACAGGGGGCCGCAGATACGCAGTATTTT.